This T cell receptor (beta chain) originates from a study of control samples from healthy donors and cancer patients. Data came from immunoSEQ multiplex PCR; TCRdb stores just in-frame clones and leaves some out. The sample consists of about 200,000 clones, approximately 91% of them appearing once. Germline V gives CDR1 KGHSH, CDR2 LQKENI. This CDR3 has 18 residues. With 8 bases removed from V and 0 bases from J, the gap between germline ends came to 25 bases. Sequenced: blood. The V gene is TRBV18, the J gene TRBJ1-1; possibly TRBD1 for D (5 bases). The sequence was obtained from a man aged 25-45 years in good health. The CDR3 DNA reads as TGTGCCAGCCGAAGGTTACCTTTCGGCGAGGGGATGAACACTGAAGCTTTCTTT. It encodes CASRRLPFGEGMNTEAFF.